Shown below are 30 T cell receptor beta chains from a single sample sequenced in a study of T cell repertoires in cytomegalovirus infection. In TCRdb, the reads were re-called with MiXCR into one record per CDR3 protein. The sample yields under 500,000 distinct CDR3 sequences, under 55% seen once. The antigens of these receptors remain unknown. The material was cultured PBMCs, obtained from culture after CMV antigen stimulation. The receptors derive from a human donor in good health (CMV status not recorded). Some clones in this sample may be carry-over from other donors' samples.

The rearrangement joins TRBV6-2 or TRBV6-3 to TRBJ2-7; 10 bases map to TRBD2. Trimming took 0 bases from V and 8 from J; bases not matched to a gene: 10. The CDR3 consists of 16 residues. Germline V gives CDR1 MNHEY, CDR2 SVGEGT. In DNA form, the CDR3 reads TGTGCCAGCAGTTACTCCCTAACTAGCGGGGAAGAACAGCAGTACTTC. It codes for CASSYSLTSGEEQQYF.

This clonotype was observed a handful of times. This chain links TRBV12-3 or TRBV12-4 with TRBJ2-5, with 11 bases fitting TRBD2. J gave up 1 base and V 10 bases, and 8 bases lay outside the gene matches. The CDR3 consists of 15 residues. CDR3 in amino acids: CATSNSGRVQETQYF. The CDR3, as DNA: TGTGCCACCTCGAATAGCGGGAGGGTCCAAGAGACCCAGTACTTC.

This chain links TRBV20-1 with TRBJ2-7; D is undetermined. CDR3 size: 12 residues. Trimming pared 5 bases from V and 2 bases from J, leaving 10 bases between. The V gene's germline CDR1 is DFQATT and CDR2 SNEGSKA (reference sequence). The CDR3 nucleotides read TGCAGTGCTCCCTCCTATACCTACGAGCAGTACTTC. The encoded protein is CSAPSYTYEQYF.

The rearrangement links TRBV5-1 to TRBJ1-2, with D perhaps TRBD1 (5 bases). This CDR3 has 14 amino acids. V was shortened by 4 bases and J by 6 bases, with 16 bases between the two germline ends. Germline V gene lookup returns CDR1 SGHRS and CDR2 YFSETQ. CDR3 DNA sequence: TGCGCCAGCAGCCCGTGGAAGGACACCGATGGCTACACCTTC. It codes for CASSPWKDTDGYTF.

The table lists this clonotype with a few counts. This sequence joins TRBV6-6 and TRBJ2-5; 8 positions agree with TRBD2. In germline, CDR1 is MNHNY, CDR2 SVGAGI (reference sequence). The CDR3 spans 13 residues. V shed 9 bases and J 5 bases; nucleotides not matched to a gene: 8. CDR3 in DNA: TGTGCCAGTCTGGCGGGGGGCCCGGAGACCCAGTACTTC. Its protein is CASLAGGPETQYF.

This chain joins TRBV6-5 and TRBJ1-1; a weak D match, TRBD1 (5 bases). V gave up 2 bases and J gave up 1 base, with 8 bases separating them. The germline gives CDR1 MNHEY, CDR2 SVGAGI. The CDR3 covers 14 residues. The DNA of the CDR3 is TGTGCCAGCAGTTACGTCCAGGGGAACACTGAAGCTTTCTTT. Protein: CASSYVQGNTEAFF.

The chain recombines TRBV19 with TRBJ2-2; the match to TRBD2 covers 9 bases. With V trimmed by 5 bases and J by 3 bases, 10 bases remained unmatched. CDR1 LNHDA and CDR2 SQIVND come from the germline V gene (reference sequence). CDR3 length: 17 residues. CDR3 DNA sequence: TGTGCCAGTAGTTCCCGTTGGACTAGCGAACACACCGGGGAGCTGTTTTTT. This gives the protein CASSSRWTSEHTGELFF.

This clonotype was counted a few times. The V call is TRBV6-8, the J call TRBJ2-3; TRBD2 agrees at 11 bases. CDR3 length: 17 amino acids. The ends lost 5 bases at V and 8 bases at J; junction bases unmatched: 15. CDR1 is MNHGY, CDR2 SAAAGT, per germline. CDR3 residues: CASSRRPGLAASVTQYF. The CDR3 DNA reads TGTGCCAGCAGTCGCAGGCCGGGACTAGCGGCCTCTGTTACGCAGTATTTT.

The chain uses TRBV27 and TRBJ2-6; D unclear. The ends were cut back, 3 bases at V and 4 bases at J, with 10 bases in the middle. CDR1 and CDR2 (germline): MNHEY, SMNVEV (reference sequence). The length of the CDR3 is 15 residues. CDR3: CASSFSLTGANVLTF. In DNA form, the CDR3 reads TGTGCCAGCAGTTTTAGTCTTACCGGGGCCAACGTCCTGACTTTC.

This clonotype was recorded a few times. V usage is TRBV12-3 or TRBV12-4 and J usage is TRBJ2-5; no definite D call. Between the trimmed V and J ends, which lost 3 bases and 2 bases, there was a span of 7 bases. There are 13 residues in the CDR3. CDR3 residues: CASSLHRQETQYF. CDR3 sequence (DNA): TGTGCCAGCAGTTTGCACAGACAAGAGACCCAGTACTTC.

In this sample, this clonotype turned up once. The chain joins TRBV12-3 or TRBV12-4 to TRBJ1-6; possible D gene TRBD1, 6 bases. This CDR3 region has 15 residues. Trimming cost V 3 bases and J 7 bases, with 13 bases left between them. The CDR3 region is CASSLTGTQNSPLHF. CDR3 bases: TGTGCCAGCAGTTTGACTGGGACACAGAATTCACCCCTCCACTTT.

The gene calls are TRBV7-9 and TRBJ2-7; no reliable D call. This CDR3 comprises 12 residues. Germline CDR1 is SEHNR and CDR2 is FQNEAQ (reference sequence). Trimming left V 4 bases short and J 5 bases short, with 9 bases between. CDR3 coding DNA: TGTGCCAGCAGCTACCAGAGGAACGAGCAGTACTTC. Residues: CASSYQRNEQYF. Full variable domain (missing parts from reference TRBV7-9 and TRBJ2-7): DTGVSQNPRHKITKRGQNVTFRCDPISEHNRLYWYRQTLGQGPEFLTYFQNEAQLEKSRLLSDRFSAERPKGSFSTLEIQRTEQGDSAMYLCASSYQRNEQYFGPGTRLTVT.

This chain connects TRBV6-2 or TRBV6-3 to TRBJ1-1, with TRBD1 as a possible D gene (5 bases). There are 16 residues in the CDR3. Trimming pared 5 bases from V and 1 base from J, leaving 17 bases between. The germline gives CDR1 MNHEY, CDR2 SVGEGT. CDR3 nucleotides: TGTGCCAGCAGTAGCCATCCCGGGACCGGGAACACTGAAGCTTTCTTT. Translating it yields CASSSHPGTGNTEAFF.

This clonotype occurred many times. V usage is TRBV7-2 and J usage is TRBJ2-5; 9 positions agree with TRBD2. The junction had 7 bases not matched to a gene; V was cut back by 6 bases and J by 5 bases. CDR1 and CDR2 (germline): SGHTA, FQGNSA. This CDR3 region has 14 residues. In DNA form, the CDR3 reads TGTGCCAGCAGTACCTTAGCGGGAGTGGAGACCCAGTACTTC. This encodes CASSTLAGVETQYF.

The V gene is TRBV10-3, the J gene TRBJ1-1, with D unclear. Trimming left V 11 bases short and J 1 base short, with 14 bases between. Looked up from germline, CDR1 is ENHRY and CDR2 is SYGVKD. The CDR3 sequence is 13 residues long. The CDR3 loop reads CAASELGNTEAFF. In nucleotides, the CDR3 is TGTGCCGCGTCGGAATTGGGGAACACTGAAGCTTTCTTT.

This clonotype was found a few times. The chain is built from TRBV15 and TRBJ2-3; TRBD2 is a possible D gene (6 bases). This CDR3 has 14 residues. CDR1 and CDR2 from the germline V gene are LNHNV and YYDKDF (reference sequence). Trimming stripped 0 bases from V and 6 bases from J, with 10 bases between. The CDR3 here is CATSRDPGVDTQYF. The CDR3 bases are TGTGCCACCAGCAGAGACCCGGGGGTCGATACGCAGTATTTT.

CDR3 residues: CASSTRQAIVNTEAFF. CDR3 in DNA: TGTGCCAGCAGTACTCGACAGGCCATCGTGAACACTGAAGCTTTCTTT. The rearrangement joins TRBV6-2 or TRBV6-3 to TRBJ1-1, with TRBD1 as a possible D gene (6 bases). Per the germline V gene, CDR1 is MNHEY and CDR2 is SVGEGT. The CDR3 sequence is 16 residues long. Deletions cut 5 bases from V and 0 bases from J, with 16 bases between.

J is TRBJ2-5 and V is TRBV4-3; tentatively, D is TRBD2 (7 bases). V was trimmed by 0 bases and J by 5 bases, leaving 13 bases between them. The V gene's germline CDR1 is LGHNA and CDR2 YSLEER. The CDR3 sequence is 15 residues long. The CDR3 coding sequence is TGCGCCAGCAGCCAAGATGGGGGGCGGGAGGAGACCCAGTACTTC. Its translation is CASSQDGGREETQYF.

In nucleotides, the CDR3 is TGTGCCAGCAGCTTCCGGCAGGCTACCTCTGGGGCCAACGTCCTGACTTTC. Amino acids: CASSFRQATSGANVLTF. The rearrangement links TRBV7-9 to TRBJ2-6, with D uncertain. CDR3 length: 17 amino acids. Trimming shortened V by 3 bases and J by 0 bases, and 12 bases separated the two germline ends. Germline loops: CDR1 SEHNR, CDR2 FQNEAQ (reference sequence).

V gene TRBV7-2 combines with J gene TRBJ1-3, with D uncertain. Trimming pared 1 base from V and 0 bases from J, leaving 10 bases between. This CDR3 comprises 16 residues. Per the germline V gene, CDR1 is SGHTA and CDR2 is FQGNSA. The CDR3 nucleotides read TGTGCCAGCAGCTTAGGGGTGGCGAGCTCTGGAAACACCATATATTTT. This encodes CASSLGVASSGNTIYF.

The chain employs TRBV2 and TRBJ2-5, with TRBD1 identical over 10 bases. Germline trimming cut 4 bases from V and 4 bases from J; bases unmatched to any gene: 3. CDR3 length: 14 amino acids. Germline V gives CDR1 SNHLY, CDR2 FYNNEI. CDR3 protein: CASSATGGRETQYF. In DNA, the CDR3 is TGTGCCAGCAGTGCGACAGGGGGCCGAGAGACCCAGTACTTC. The whole variable domain, remainder taken from reference TRBV2 and TRBJ2-5, is EPEVTQTPSHQVTQMGQEVILRCVPISNHLYFYWYRQILGQKVEFLVSFYNNEISEKSEIFDDQFSVERPDGSNFTLKIRSTKLEDSAMYFCASSATGGRETQYFGPGTRLLVL.

Only a few counts were recorded for this clonotype. The rearrangement links TRBV7-2 to TRBJ1-1; D call uncertain. V was trimmed by 1 base and J by 8 bases, leaving 14 bases between them. Germline loops: CDR1 SGHTA, CDR2 FQGNSA. This CDR3 is built from 14 residues. The CDR3 reads CASSLEGRGSEAFF. The CDR3 DNA is TGTGCCAGCAGCTTAGAAGGCCGGGGTTCCGAAGCTTTCTTT.

The J gene is TRBJ2-2, the V gene TRBV7-2, with D uncertain. Germline loops: CDR1 SGHTA, CDR2 FQGNSA. The CDR3 is made up of 13 amino acids. V lost 4 bases to trimming and J lost 4 bases, with 7 bases between them. CDR3 loop: CASSYGPTGELFF. In nucleotides, the CDR3 is TGTGCCAGCAGCTATGGGCCCACCGGGGAGCTGTTTTTT.

The chain has TRBV12-3 or TRBV12-4 and TRBJ2-7, with a possible D match to TRBD2 (5 bases). The CDR3 totals 12 residues. V dropped 7 bases and J dropped 6 bases, with 13 bases sitting between them. CDR3 sequence: CASKGLEGEQYF. The CDR3 DNA reads TGTGCCAGCAAGGGTCTAGAGGGCGAGCAGTACTTC.

The V gene is TRBV7-9, the J gene TRBJ2-3; D not resolved. The CDR3 has 14 amino acids. Per the germline V gene, CDR1 is SEHNR and CDR2 is FQNEAQ (reference sequence). V was pared by 1 base and J by 4 bases, with 9 bases between. In DNA form, the CDR3 reads TGTGCCAGCAGCTTAGTTGCGGCGGCAGATACGCAGTATTTT. The encoded protein is CASSLVAAADTQYF.

The J gene is TRBJ1-6, the V gene TRBV7-2, with D unresolved. Between the trimmed V and J ends, which lost 1 base and 7 bases, there was a span of 11 bases. The CDR3 totals 15 residues. Germline assignment: CDR1 SGHTA and CDR2 FQGNSA. The CDR3, as DNA: TGTGCCAGCAGCTTAGGGGTGGCAGGAAATTCACCCCTCCACTTT. Its protein product is CASSLGVAGNSPLHF.

The chain uses TRBV12-3 or TRBV12-4 and TRBJ1-1; 9 nucleotides agree with TRBD1. J was trimmed by 11 bases and V by 2 bases; bases with no gene match: 3. The CDR3 loop spans 12 amino acids. The CDR3 is CASSLSGTGAFF. CDR3 in DNA: TGTGCCAGCAGTTTAAGCGGGACAGGGGCTTTCTTT.

This clonotype came up a few times. This sequence joins TRBV6-1 and TRBJ2-6, with a tentative D call TRBD2 (5 bases). The CDR3 consists of 16 residues. Trimming shortened V by 5 bases and J by 0 bases, and 11 bases separated the two germline ends. CDR1 is MNHNS, CDR2 SASEGT, per germline. CDR3 bases: TGTGCCAGCAGTCAGCGGCCGTTCTCTGGGGCCAACGTCCTGACTTTC. As protein: CASSQRPFSGANVLTF.

This chain uses TRBV5-6 with TRBJ2-5, with D tentatively TRBD1 (5 bases). The V end lost 2 bases, the J end lost 1 base, and 9 bases lay between the germline ends. The CDR3 has 14 residues. CDR1 and CDR2 from the germline V gene are SGHDT and YYEEEE. CDR3: CASSLDSLQETQYF. As DNA, the CDR3 is TGTGCCAGCAGCTTAGACAGCCTCCAAGAGACCCAGTACTTC.

The table lists this clonotype with a few counts. The V gene is TRBV10-3, the J gene TRBJ2-1; TRBD1 matches at 9 bases. Germline V gene data show CDR1 as ENHRY and CDR2 as SYGVKD. This CDR3 contains 13 residues. After removal of 8 bases from V and 8 bases from J, the junction contained 7 bases not matched to a gene. This CDR3 is CAIGDREAYEQFF. CDR3 sequence (DNA): TGTGCCATCGGGGACAGGGAAGCCTATGAGCAGTTCTTC.